This record concerns one TCR beta chain sequence. The CDR3 spans 14 residues. Germline assignment: CDR1 LGHDT and CDR2 YNNKEL (reference sequence). V lost 4 bases and J lost 3; bases outside the gene matches: 2. The data derive from a study of blood T cell repertoires in COVID-19. Study summary: From the United States, Italy and Spain came samples of acute and convalescent COVID-19. PBMCs, B-cell-depleted T cells, or T cells provided the cDNA or gDNA that made up the material.

Measured with immunoSEQ multiplex PCR; TCRdb has only the in-frame clones, and not every one. The data show 110,000 or so clones, 75% to 90% seen once. The rearrangement uses TRBV3-1 (or the pseudogene TRBV3-2) and TRBJ2-7, with TRBD1 matching over 11 bases. The clonotype was recovered from a human donor in a cohort sampled during active COVID-19. Sample: peripheral blood. DNA for the CDR3: TGTGCCAGCAGCCCGGGGACAGGGGGCTACGAGCAGTACTTC. Its translation is CASSPGTGGYEQYF.